One and the same sample provided the 26 T cell receptor beta chains below, sequenced in a study of response to subunit inactivated influenza vaccine. One entry per CDR3 protein, called by TCRdb with MiXCR from the RT-PCR reads. The sample shows 450,000 to 550,000 distinct CDR3 sequences, approximately 24% of them seen only once. The sample in question was CD4+ T cells sorted from PBMCs, obtained about 5 days after vaccination. All receptors derive from a man aged 45-60 years who received an inactivated influenza vaccine.

A few counts support this clonotype. The rearrangement joins TRBV12-3 or TRBV12-4 to TRBJ2-2; D uncertain. V was clipped by 2 bases and J by 7 bases, with 11 bases between them. The CDR3 is 14 amino acids. The CDR3 spells CASSLLETGGELFF. The CDR3 nucleotides are TGTGCCAGCAGTTTACTAGAAACTGGCGGGGAGCTGTTTTTT.

This chain connects TRBV7-8 to TRBJ2-7; tentatively, D is TRBD2 (5 bases). V lost 5 bases to trimming and J lost 3 bases, with 17 bases between them. The CDR3 has 15 amino acids. Germline CDR1 SGHVS, CDR2 FQNEAQ. The CDR3 DNA is TGTGCCAGCAGCCCTTCACGAGGGATATACTACGAGCAGTACTTC. Translated, it gives CASSPSRGIYYEQYF.

J is TRBJ2-3 and V is TRBV6-2 or TRBV6-3; 8 positions match TRBD2. Germline CDR1 and CDR2: MNHEY and SVGEGT. Trimming took 0 bases from V and 4 from J; bases not matched to a gene: 3. The CDR3 loop spans 15 amino acids. The DNA for the CDR3 is TGTGCCAGCAGTTACTCGGGACTAGTCTCAGATACGCAGTATTTT. Translated: CASSYSGLVSDTQYF.

The chain links TRBV27 to TRBJ2-7, with a weak D call TRBD1 (5 bases). Looked up from germline, CDR1 is MNHEY and CDR2 is SMNVEV (reference sequence). The CDR3 is 15 amino acids. The V end lost 2 bases, the J end lost 5 bases, and 16 bases lay between the germline ends. CDR3 residues: CASSLVGRTRNEQYF. The CDR3 DNA reads TGTGCCAGCAGTTTAGTGGGGCGCACCAGAAACGAGCAGTACTTC.

A few counts support this clonotype. The chain employs TRBV5-1 and TRBJ2-2; D possibly corresponds to TRBD2 (5 bases). The ends were cut back, 6 bases at V and 1 base at J, with 7 bases in the middle. The CDR3 spans 13 residues. Germline V gene sequence: CDR1 SGHRS, CDR2 YFSETQ. CDR3 amino acids: CASKLGNTGELFF. The DNA for the CDR3 is TGCGCCAGCAAACTAGGGAACACCGGGGAGCTGTTTTTT.

The chain employs TRBV20-1 and TRBJ2-2; perhaps D is TRBD1 or TRBD2 (6 bases each). Germline loops: CDR1 DFQATT, CDR2 SNEGSKA (reference sequence). V was pared by 0 bases and J by 7 bases, with 12 bases between. This CDR3 has 14 residues. CDR3 protein: CSARDWGADGELFF. CDR3 DNA sequence: TGCAGTGCTAGAGATTGGGGGGCAGACGGGGAGCTGTTTTTT.

This clonotype has only a few counts. This chain joins TRBV12-3 or TRBV12-4 and TRBJ2-7, with a possible D match to TRBD2 (5 bases). This CDR3 is built from 13 residues. The V end lost 2 bases, the J end lost 6 bases, and 11 bases lay between the germline ends. The CDR3 region is CASSLRGNGEQYF. The CDR3 coding sequence is TGTGCCAGCAGTTTACGGGGAAATGGCGAGCAGTACTTC.

This clonotype was seen at least ten times. DNA for the CDR3: TGCGCCAGCAGCTTCGGAGGGGCGGGAGGTTCATACGAGCAGTACTTC. It is translated as CASSFGGAGGSYEQYF. The chain recombines TRBV5-1 with TRBJ2-7; TRBD2 agrees at 8 bases. Trimming cost V 2 bases and J 4 bases; bases outside gene matches: 11. This CDR3 is built from 16 residues. Germline lookup yields CDR1 SGHRS and CDR2 YFSETQ.

V is TRBV5-1 and J is TRBJ2-5; 8 positions agree with TRBD2. The CDR3 consists of 13 residues. Germline lookup yields CDR1 SGHRS and CDR2 YFSETQ. Trimming removed 5 bases from V and 5 bases from J; junction bases left unmatched: 5. The CDR3 DNA is TGCGCCAGCAGAGCGGGAGCAGGGGAGACCCAGTACTTC. Translation gives CASRAGAGETQYF. The full variable domain, completed using reference TRBV5-1 and TRBJ2-5, is KAGVTQTPRYLIKTRGQQVTLSCSPISGHRSVSWYQQTPGQGLQFLFEYFSETQRNKGNFPGRFSGRQFSNSRSEMNVSTLELGDSALYLCASRAGAGETQYFGPGTRLLVL.

This clonotype has only a few counts. This sequence joins TRBV12-3 or TRBV12-4 and TRBJ2-7; D is possibly TRBD1 (6 bases). The CDR3 runs to 12 residues. The V end was cut by 6 bases, the J end by 5 bases, with 11 bases between. CDR3: CASRQGVHEQYF. CDR3 nucleotide sequence: TGTGCCAGCAGACAGGGTGTCCACGAGCAGTACTTC.

In its sample, this clonotype was seen a few times. The V gene is TRBV7-2, the J gene TRBJ2-2; D unclear. V was shortened by 5 bases and J by 5 bases, with 12 bases between the two germline ends. CDR1 and CDR2 (germline): SGHTA, FQGNSA. The CDR3 has 14 amino acids. CDR3 nucleotides: TGTGCCAGCAGCGCTCGTCGCCTTACCGGGGAGCTGTTTTTT. Translating it yields CASSARRLTGELFF. Filled out from reference TRBV7-2 and TRBJ2-2, the complete variable domain reads GAGVSQSPSNKVTEKGKDVELRCDPISGHTALYWYRQSLGQGLEFLIYFQGNSAPDKSGLPSDRFSAERTGGSVSTLTIQRTQQEDSAVYLCASSARRLTGELFFGEGSRLTVL.

In this sample, this clonotype turned up a few times. This chain connects TRBV4-3 to TRBJ2-7; D perhaps matches TRBD1 (7 bases). There are 20 residues in the CDR3. Trimming pared 0 bases from V and 0 bases from J, leaving 24 bases between. Germline-derived CDR1 and CDR2 are LGHNA and YSLEER. CDR3 loop: CASSQEFWDRRDWTSYEQYF. CDR3 nucleotides: TGCGCCAGCAGCCAAGAATTTTGGGACAGAAGGGACTGGACCTCCTACGAGCAGTACTTC.

This clonotype was observed a few times. The chain combines TRBV18 with TRBJ1-1; 11 bases align to TRBD1. CDR1 is KGHSH, CDR2 LQKENI, per germline. The CDR3 contains 15 residues. The trim removed 6 bases at V and 1 base at J, leaving 4 bases unmatched. DNA of the CDR3: TGTGCCAGCTCTCGGACAGGGGGCCCGAACACTGAAGCTTTCTTT. This gives the protein CASSRTGGPNTEAFF. The complete variable domain, with remaining parts taken from reference TRBV18 and TRBJ1-1, reads NAGVMQNPRHLVRRRGQEARLRCSPMKGHSHVYWYRQLPEEGLKFMVYLQKENIIDESGMPKERFSAEFPKEGPSILRIQQVVRGDSAAYFCASSRTGGPNTEAFFGQGTRLTVV.

J is TRBJ2-5 and V is TRBV18, with 9 bases matching TRBD2. This CDR3 contains 15 residues. V lost 1 base, J lost 9 bases, and 9 bases stayed unmatched. Germline V gives CDR1 KGHSH, CDR2 LQKENI. The CDR3 region is CASSPRGTSLLAQYF. The CDR3 nucleotides read TGTGCCAGCTCACCACGAGGGACTAGCCTATTGGCCCAGTACTTC.

This clonotype was seen a few times. The rearrangement uses TRBV12-3 or TRBV12-4 and TRBJ1-1; no definite D call. The CDR3 contains 12 residues. Trimming cost V 6 bases and J 4 bases, with 9 bases left between them. The CDR3 region has the DNA TGTGCCAGCAGCCTTAGCAGCACTGAAGCTTTCTTT. Residues: CASSLSSTEAFF.

This clonotype has a handful of counts. This chain connects TRBV7-2 to TRBJ2-7; TRBD2 matches 9 bases. The CDR3 runs 16 residues. Germline assignment: CDR1 SGHTA and CDR2 FQGNSA. Trimming took 1 base from V and 1 from J; bases not matched to a gene: 5. The CDR3: CASSLVAGLASYEQYF. CDR3 DNA sequence: TGTGCCAGCAGCTTAGTTGCGGGACTAGCTTCCTACGAGCAGTACTTC.

This chain joins TRBV7-6 and TRBJ2-2; 16 bases are shared with TRBD2. The CDR3 sequence is 19 residues long. Germline CDR1 is SGHVS and CDR2 is FNYEAQ. V gave up 10 bases and J gave up 0 bases; unmatched junction bases: 11. CDR3 protein: CATPPGTSGRDPNTGELFF. The CDR3 DNA is TGTGCCACCCCCCCCGGGACTAGCGGGAGGGACCCGAACACCGGGGAGCTGTTTTTT.

V and J are TRBV5-1 and TRBJ1-4; 8 positions match TRBD1. V trimming: 0 bases; J trimming: 6 bases; junction bases outside the gene matches: 4. CDR3 length: 15 amino acids. Looked up from germline, CDR1 is SGHRS and CDR2 is YFSETQ. Here the CDR3 DNA reads TGCGCCAGCAGCTTGGGGGGGACAGGTGATGAAAAACTGTTTTTT. As protein: CASSLGGTGDEKLFF.

There are many counts of this clonotype. CDR3 residues: CSARKRGGAYEQYF. Here the CDR3 DNA reads TGCAGTGCTAGAAAGCGCGGGGGGGCCTACGAGCAGTACTTC. This sequence joins TRBV20-1 and TRBJ2-7; 9 positions agree with TRBD2. Germline CDR1 reads DFQATT; CDR2 reads SNEGSKA (reference sequence). The CDR3 covers 14 residues. Trimming at V came to 2 bases and at J to 2 bases, leaving 4 bases not matched to a gene.

In this sample, this clonotype turned up a few times. The chain combines TRBV5-6 with TRBJ1-4; 8 nucleotides agree with TRBD1. The CDR3 runs to 15 residues. V gave up 4 bases and J gave up 4 bases; unmatched junction bases: 6. CDR1 and CDR2 (germline): SGHDT, YYEEEE. The CDR3 loop reads CASSTSGGFNEKLFF. The CDR3 region has the DNA TGTGCCAGCAGCACTTCAGGGGGCTTTAATGAAAAACTGTTTTTT.

This clonotype has a single count. The gene calls are TRBV20-1 and TRBJ2-3, with TRBD2 matching over 11 bases. CDR1 is DFQATT and CDR2 is SNEGSKA in the germline V gene (reference sequence). The CDR3 is 16 amino acids. V lost 5 bases, J lost 2 bases, and 9 bases stayed unmatched. CDR3 nucleotide sequence: TGCAGTGCTTCCTCGGCTAGCGGGGGGCCCACAGATACGCAGTATTTT. This translates into CSASSASGGPTDTQYF.

In its sample, this clonotype was seen a few times. This sequence joins TRBV12-3 or TRBV12-4 and TRBJ1-6, with D unclear. This CDR3 comprises 13 residues. The ends were cut back, 8 bases at V and 6 bases at J, with 11 bases in the middle. The CDR3 here is CASVPSGNSPLHF. The DNA of the CDR3 is TGTGCCAGCGTCCCAAGTGGTAATTCACCCCTCCACTTT.

V usage is TRBV4-2 and J usage is TRBJ1-2; 7 bases match TRBD1. The CDR3 runs to 15 residues. CDR1 is LGHNA and CDR2 is YNFKEQ in the germline V gene. V dropped 0 bases and J dropped 8; count of bases not matched to a gene: 9. CDR3: CASSQEGGTEWGYTF. CDR3 sequence (DNA): TGTGCCAGCAGCCAAGAAGGCGGGACAGAGTGGGGCTACACCTTC.

This clonotype was recorded many times. The chain combines TRBV12-3 or TRBV12-4 with TRBJ1-1; tentative D call: TRBD1 (5 bases). The CDR3 is made up of 13 amino acids. Trimming shortened V by 7 bases and J by 5 bases, and 14 bases separated the two germline ends. DNA of the CDR3: TGTGCCAGCACCACCCCCCCAGGGACTGAAGCTTTCTTT. Amino acid sequence: CASTTPPGTEAFF.

The V call is TRBV7-9, the J call TRBJ1-2; a possible D gene is TRBD1 (5 bases). CDR3 length equals 15 residues. Germline CDR1 reads SEHNR; CDR2 reads FQNEAQ (reference sequence). The V and J ends lost 5 bases and 0 bases respectively, with 13 bases between them. DNA of the CDR3: TGTGCCAGCAGCGTTCGCTCGGGACCTAACTATGGCTACACCTTC. It translates to CASSVRSGPNYGYTF. The variable domain in full, with the rest retrieved from reference TRBV7-9 and TRBJ1-2, is DTGVSQNPRHKITKRGQNVTFRCDPISEHNRLYWYRQTLGQGPEFLTYFQNEAQLEKSRLLSDRFSAERPKGSFSTLEIQRTEQGDSAMYLCASSVRSGPNYGYTFGSGTRLTVV.

The chain carries TRBV29-1 and TRBJ2-7; D unclear. V was trimmed by 4 bases and J by 2 bases, leaving 9 bases between them. Germline V gene lookup returns CDR1 SQVTM and CDR2 ANQGSEA. This CDR3 region has 12 residues. The DNA of the CDR3 is TGCAGCGTTGTTGTTTTGGCCTACGAGCAGTACTTC. Translation: CSVVVLAYEQYF.